The T cell receptor beta chain described here comes from a study of tumor-infiltrating lymphocytes in primary liver carcinoma. Study as a whole: Donors had hepatocellular carcinoma or combined HCC and intrahepatic cholangiocarcinoma. Regardless of tissue type, samples showed similar yields of roughly 3.65 to 7.5 million productive TCRbeta reads. Study results and caveats: Overlap in tumor-adjacent and tumor-blood pairs fell below that of tumor region pairs.

Worth noting for this clonotype: Its antigen remains unidentified. One junction end disagrees with the germline gene, perhaps due to a read error.

Priming with a constant-region primer yielded TCR beta cDNA from about 540 ng total RNA. Construction of TCR beta libraries relied on three successive nested multiplex PCR rounds employing slightly modified ARM-PCR. A C-beta reverse primer was combined with TRBV1-TRBV30 forward primers in the first two PCR rounds, and each round had around 11 cycles. TCRdb recomputed calls from the multiplex PCR reads with MiXCR, one row per CDR3 protein. The sample carries roughly 120,000 distinct CDR3 sequences, around two thirds recorded once. There are 17 residues in the CDR3. Germline lookup yields CDR1 LGHNA and CDR2 YNFKEQ. Investigators took RNA and DNA out together from 20-30 mg of unsorted bulk tissue. Resecting the tumor surgically was how the patients' primary liver carcinoma was treated.

The sample consisted of liver tumor tissue from sampling region 1. Subset denoted: tumor region T1, superior pole. The clonotype comes from a woman in her sixties or seventies with primary liver carcinoma and hepatitis B virus infection. The chain carries TRBV4-2 and TRBJ2-3; 7 bases agree with TRBD2. This CDR3 reads CASNQDRSGAGTDTQYF. Here the CDR3 DNA reads TGTGCCAGCAACCAAGATCGAAGCGGGGCTGGCACAGATACGCAGTATTTT.